This T cell receptor (beta chain) was found in a study of response to subunit inactivated influenza vaccine (dated by TCRdb to the late 2010s). Describing the broader study: To follow how T cells responded to a trivalent subunit inactivated influenza vaccine, the researchers relied on deep quantitative profiling of the T cell receptor repertoire. Study-wide conclusions, independent of this receptor: The authors suggested that each seasonal influenza vaccination may recruit only a limited number of new T cells.

A word on this clonotype: Its antigen has not been determined. Qualities for individual bases were not recorded, and no much larger clone is one base off.

CDR1 is given as DFQATT and CDR2 as SNEGSKA, both from the germline V gene (reference sequence). V lost 3 bases and J lost 3 bases; the stretch between them is 16 bases long. The cysteine opens and the phenylalanine closes a CDR3 of 15 amino acids. The CDR3 DNA has 45 bases and is translated from base 1. Libraries were prepared through RT-PCR. The sequencer was an Illumina HiSeq 2500. TCRdb reprocessed the public reads (quality trimming at Q25 with fastp, clone calling with MiXCR) and kept in-frame beta chains. Entries that share a CDR3 protein sequence are merged under the most common genes and DNA. The sample includes a few hundred thousand distinct CDR3 sequences, with more than 10% observed a single time. Clones ranked in the top ten supply 7.8% of the sample.

The receptor chain draws on TRBV20-1 and TRBJ2-3; a weak D assignment points to TRBD1 (6 bases agree). The specimen was non-naive T cells sorted from PBMCs, collected 14 days before vaccination. This specimen's cell subset or site label, per the study, means: memory T cell fraction. The source of this sequence is a man over 45 who received an inactivated influenza vaccine. Donor details come from another sample of the same person, matched by shared clones. The CDR3: CSASRQDFNTDTQYF. The DNA is TGCAGTGCTAGCCGACAGGATTTTAATACAGATACGCAGTATTTT.